Sequencing of this T cell receptor (beta chain) was carried out in a study of beta chain features in type 1 diabetes. Looking at the study overall: Examination covered around 98 million sorted cells spanning all samples. Study outcomes and limitations: For patients and controls alike, PCR might favor shorter templates to the same degree. Moderate yet significant TCRB CDR3 shortening was seen in Type 1 diabetes patients in all four CD4+ subsets.

In its sample, this clone was seen a few times. Its antigen is still unknown. The germline V gene encodes CDR1 SGHTA and CDR2 FQGNSA. This CDR3 contains 15 residues. V shed 6 bases and J 7 bases; nucleotides not matched to a gene: 12. Sequencing targeted expressed TCRB transcripts, as all isolated RNA had been reverse transcribed. Average reads for naive, central memory and regulatory T cell samples were about 3.57 million. Only in-frame clones appear in the TCRdb table, and some are missing; sequencing was by immunoSEQ multiplex PCR. The sample contains under 300,000 clones, 16% of which appear only once.

The J gene is TRBJ2-1, the V gene TRBV7-2; 7 nucleotides line up with TRBD2. This receptor was taken from a man under 40 with type 1 diabetes. Sequencing was carried out using naive CD4+ T cells from blood. The CDR3 nucleotides read TGTGCCAGCAGAAAAGGCACTAGCGAGGGGAATGAGCAGTTCTTC. Its translation is CASRKGTSEGNEQFF.